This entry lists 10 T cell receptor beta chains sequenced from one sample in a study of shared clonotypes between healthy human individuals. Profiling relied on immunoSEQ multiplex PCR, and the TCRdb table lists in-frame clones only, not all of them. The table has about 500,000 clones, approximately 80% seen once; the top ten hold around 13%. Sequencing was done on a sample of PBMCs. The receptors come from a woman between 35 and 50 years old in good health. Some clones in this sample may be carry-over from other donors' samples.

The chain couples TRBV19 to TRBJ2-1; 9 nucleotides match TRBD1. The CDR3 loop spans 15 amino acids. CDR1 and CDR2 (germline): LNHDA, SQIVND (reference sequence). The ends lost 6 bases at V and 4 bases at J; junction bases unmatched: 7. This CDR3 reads CASRVPGQGYNEQFF. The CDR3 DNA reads TGTGCCAGTAGGGTCCCGGGACAGGGATACAATGAGCAGTTCTTC.

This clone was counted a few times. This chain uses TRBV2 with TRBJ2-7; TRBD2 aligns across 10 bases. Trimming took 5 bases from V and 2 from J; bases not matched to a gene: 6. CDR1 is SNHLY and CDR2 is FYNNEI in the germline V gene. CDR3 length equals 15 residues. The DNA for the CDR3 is TGTGCCAGCAGTCTCCTAGCGGGAGAGGCCTACGAGCAGTACTTC. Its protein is CASSLLAGEAYEQYF.

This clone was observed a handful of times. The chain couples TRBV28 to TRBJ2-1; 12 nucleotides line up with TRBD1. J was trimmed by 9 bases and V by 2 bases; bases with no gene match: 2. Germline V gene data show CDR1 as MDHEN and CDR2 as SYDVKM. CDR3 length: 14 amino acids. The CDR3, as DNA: TGTGCCAGCAGTTTAGGGACAGGGGGCGGTGAGCAGTTCTTC. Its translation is CASSLGTGGGEQFF.

The CDR3 loop is CASSLAQSTDTQYF. Written as DNA, the CDR3 is TGTGCCAGCAGCTTGGCGCAAAGCACAGATACGCAGTATTTT. The gene calls are TRBV5-4 and TRBJ2-3; D uncertain. The CDR3 contains 14 residues. Germline V lookup: CDR1 SGHNT, CDR2 YYREEE (reference sequence). Trimming removed 0 bases from V and 0 bases from J, with 5 bases in between.

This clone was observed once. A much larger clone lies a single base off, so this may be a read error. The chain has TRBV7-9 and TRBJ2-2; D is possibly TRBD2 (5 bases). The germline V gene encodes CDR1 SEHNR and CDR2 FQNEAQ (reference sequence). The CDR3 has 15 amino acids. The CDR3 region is CASSSEVSHTGERFF. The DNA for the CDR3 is TGTGCCAGCAGCTCAGAGGTTTCCCACACCGGGGAGCGGTTTTTT.

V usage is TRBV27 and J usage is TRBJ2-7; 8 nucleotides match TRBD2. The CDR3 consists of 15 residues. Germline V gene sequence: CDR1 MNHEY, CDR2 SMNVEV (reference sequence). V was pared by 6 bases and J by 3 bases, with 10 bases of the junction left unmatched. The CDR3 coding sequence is TGTGCCAGCAGCCCCTACTTAGCGGGGATCTACGAGCAGTACTTC. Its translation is CASSPYLAGIYEQYF.

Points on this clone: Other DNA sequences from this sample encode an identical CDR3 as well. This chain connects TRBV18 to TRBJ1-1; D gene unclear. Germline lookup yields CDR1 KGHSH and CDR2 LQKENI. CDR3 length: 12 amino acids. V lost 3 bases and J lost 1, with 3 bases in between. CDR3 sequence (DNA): TGTGCCAGCTCACCGCGGAACACTGAAGCTTTCTTT. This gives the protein CASSPRNTEAFF.

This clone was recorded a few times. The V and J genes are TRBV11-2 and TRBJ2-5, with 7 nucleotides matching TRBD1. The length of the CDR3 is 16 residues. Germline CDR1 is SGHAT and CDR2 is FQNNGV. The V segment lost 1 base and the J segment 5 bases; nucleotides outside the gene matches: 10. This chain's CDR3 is CASSLGGNRGHETQYF. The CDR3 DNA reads TGTGCCAGCAGCTTAGGGGGGAACAGGGGACACGAGACCCAGTACTTC.

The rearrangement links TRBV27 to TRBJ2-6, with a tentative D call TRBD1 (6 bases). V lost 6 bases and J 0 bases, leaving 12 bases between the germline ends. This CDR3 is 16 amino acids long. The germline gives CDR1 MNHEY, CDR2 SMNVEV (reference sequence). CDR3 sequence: CASRRTATSGANVLTF. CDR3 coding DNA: TGTGCCAGCAGGAGGACAGCGACCTCTGGGGCCAACGTCCTGACTTTC.

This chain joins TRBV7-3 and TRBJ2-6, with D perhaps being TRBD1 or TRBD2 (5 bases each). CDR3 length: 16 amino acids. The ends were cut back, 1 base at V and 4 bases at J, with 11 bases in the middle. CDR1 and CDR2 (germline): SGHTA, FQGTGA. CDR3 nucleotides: TGTGCCAGCAGCTTAAACACGGGGACCGGGGCCAACGTCCTGACTTTC. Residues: CASSLNTGTGANVLTF.